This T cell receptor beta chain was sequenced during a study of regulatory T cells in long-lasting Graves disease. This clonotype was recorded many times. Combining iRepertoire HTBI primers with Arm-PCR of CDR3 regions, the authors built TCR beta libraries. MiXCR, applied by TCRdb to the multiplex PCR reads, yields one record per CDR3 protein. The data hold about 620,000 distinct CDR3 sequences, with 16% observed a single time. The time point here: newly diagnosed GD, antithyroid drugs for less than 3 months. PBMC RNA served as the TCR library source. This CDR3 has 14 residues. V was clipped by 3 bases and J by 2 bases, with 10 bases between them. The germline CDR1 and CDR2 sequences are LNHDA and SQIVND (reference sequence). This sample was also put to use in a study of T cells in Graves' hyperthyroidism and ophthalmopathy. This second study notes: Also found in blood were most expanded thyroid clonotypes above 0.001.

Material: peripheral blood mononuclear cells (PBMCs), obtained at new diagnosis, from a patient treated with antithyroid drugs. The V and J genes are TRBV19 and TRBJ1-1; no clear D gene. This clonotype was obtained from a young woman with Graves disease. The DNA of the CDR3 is TGTGCCAGTAGTATGGAACTTCCTAACACTGAAGCTTTCTTT. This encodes CASSMELPNTEAFF. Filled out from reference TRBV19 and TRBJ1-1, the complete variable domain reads DGGITQSPKYLFRKEGQNVTLSCEQNLNHDAMYWYRQDPGQGLRLIYYSQIVNDFQKGDIAEGYSVSREKKESFPLTVTSAQKNPTAFYLCASSMELPNTEAFFGQGTRLTVV.